These 24 T cell receptor beta chains originate from one sample sequenced in a study of OX40 agonist ivuxolimab in advanced cancers. Assay: immunoSEQ multiplex PCR; the TCRdb copy retains only in-frame clones and omits some. Seen here are some 50,000 clones, roughly 80% observed once, and the top ten hold 3% to 3.5%. This specimen consisted of CD4+ or CD8+ T cells sorted from blood, obtained in a trial of the OX40 agonist ivuxolimab. Source of these receptors: an adult with an advanced solid tumor such as melanoma, head and neck, liver or kidney cancer.

The J gene is TRBJ2-5, the V gene TRBV6-5; 8 bases are shared with TRBD1. This CDR3 has 14 amino acids. V lost 5 bases, J lost 5 bases, and 7 bases stayed unmatched. Per germline, CDR1 MNHEY and CDR2 SVGAGI. CDR3 DNA: TGTGCCAGCAGTCGGGCAGGGGGCAGGGAGACCCAGTACTTC. Residues: CASSRAGGRETQYF.

The J gene is TRBJ2-5, the V gene TRBV9; D not certain. CDR3 length: 12 residues. The germline gives CDR1 SGDLS, CDR2 YYNGEE. V lost 3 bases, J lost 2 bases, and 5 bases lay in between. CDR3 sequence reads: CASSATQETQYF. The DNA of the CDR3 is TGTGCCAGCAGCGCAACACAAGAGACCCAGTACTTC.

The rearrangement uses TRBV19 and TRBJ1-1; D not certain. V lost 7 bases to trimming and J lost 0 bases, with 9 bases between them. CDR1 is LNHDA, CDR2 SQIVND, per germline (reference sequence). CDR3 size: 13 residues. DNA of the CDR3: TGTGCCAGTACTCTGGCCGTGAACACTGAAGCTTTCTTT. It specifies CASTLAVNTEAFF.

The chain combines TRBV27 with TRBJ2-5; the match to TRBD2 covers 8 bases. This CDR3 is 14 amino acids long. CDR1 MNHEY and CDR2 SMNVEV come from the germline V gene (reference sequence). Trimming cost V 5 bases and J 5 bases; bases outside gene matches: 7. The CDR3 sequence: CASSTRRGGETQYF. The CDR3 DNA reads as TGTGCCAGCAGTACCCGTCGGGGGGGGGAGACCCAGTACTTC.

V gene TRBV7-2 combines with J gene TRBJ1-3; D might be TRBD1 (5 bases). This CDR3 comprises 15 residues. Per the germline V gene, CDR1 is SGHTA and CDR2 is FQGNSA. Deletions cut 4 bases from V and 3 bases from J, with 13 bases between. CDR3 coding DNA: TGTGCCAGCAGCTCGCCGGGGCGCGGTGGAAACACCATATATTTT. It translates to CASSSPGRGGNTIYF. Based on the CDR3 plus reference TRBV7-2 and TRBJ1-3, the full variable domain is GAGVSQSPSNKVTEKGKDVELRCDPISGHTALYWYRQSLGQGLEFLIYFQGNSAPDKSGLPSDRFSAERTGGSVSTLTIQRTQQEDSAVYLCASSSPGRGGNTIYFGEGSWLTVV.

The genes are TRBV30 and TRBJ1-5; a weak D match, TRBD1 (6 bases). The CDR3 runs 13 residues. Trimming shortened V by 4 bases and J by 2 bases, and 9 bases separated the two germline ends. Germline V gene data show CDR1 as GTSNPN and CDR2 as SVGIG (reference sequence). The CDR3 DNA sequence: TGTGCCTGGAATTCAGGGGGCAATCAGCCCCAGCATTTT. Residues: CAWNSGGNQPQHF.

The chain has TRBV7-9 and TRBJ1-5, with D uncertain. V shed 1 base and J shed 9 bases, with 10 bases lying between them. Germline assignment: CDR1 SEHNR and CDR2 FQNEAQ (reference sequence). This CDR3 region has 13 residues. The CDR3 region has the DNA TGTGCCAGCAGCTTAGGGCCCTTTCGGCCCCAGCATTTT. It encodes CASSLGPFRPQHF.

This sequence joins TRBV5-6 and TRBJ2-3; 14 nucleotides align to TRBD2. There are 16 residues in the CDR3. Per the germline V gene, CDR1 is SGHDT and CDR2 is YYEEEE. Trimming cost V 4 bases and J 4 bases; bases outside gene matches: 5. This CDR3 is CASSPTSGGAADTQYF. CDR3 coding DNA: TGTGCCAGCAGCCCGACTAGCGGGGGGGCTGCAGATACGCAGTATTTT.

The chain has TRBV9 and TRBJ2-1; unclear D gene. Germline CDR1 SGDLS, CDR2 YYNGEE. The CDR3 runs 13 residues. Trimming left V 3 bases short and J 5 bases short, with 9 bases between. DNA for the CDR3: TGTGCCAGCAGCGCTGGACCGAACAATGAGCAGTTCTTC. It yields the protein CASSAGPNNEQFF.

The chain links TRBV7-6 to TRBJ2-5; D is possibly TRBD2 (5 bases). CDR1 is SGHVS and CDR2 is FNYEAQ in the germline V gene. The CDR3 is 15 amino acids. V was pared by 2 bases and J by 5 bases, with 15 bases between. CDR3 loop: CASSLSTGSRETQYF. CDR3 DNA sequence: TGTGCCAGCAGCTTATCGACGGGGAGCCGGGAGACCCAGTACTTC.

This chain uses TRBV7-9 with TRBJ1-2, with D possibly being TRBD1 (5 bases). Germline lookup yields CDR1 SEHNR and CDR2 FQNEAQ (reference sequence). V lost 3 bases, J lost 3 bases, and 11 bases lay in between. The CDR3 consists of 14 residues. The CDR3 protein is CASSLQGVDYGYTF. CDR3 coding DNA: TGTGCCAGCAGCTTGCAGGGCGTTGACTATGGCTACACCTTC.

The chain has TRBV19 and TRBJ1-5; D may be TRBD1 (6 bases). The CDR3 extends over 15 amino acids. Trimming removed 7 bases from V and 4 bases from J, with 17 bases in between. Germline lookup yields CDR1 LNHDA and CDR2 SQIVND (reference sequence). The CDR3 is CASKRQVLENQPQHF. The CDR3, as DNA: TGTGCCAGTAAACGACAGGTCCTGGAGAATCAGCCCCAGCATTTT.

The chain carries TRBV7-6 and TRBJ2-5; 12 bases are shared with TRBD2. This CDR3 comprises 17 residues. CDR1 is SGHVS, CDR2 FNYEAQ, per germline. V shed 1 base, J shed 5 bases, and the junction held 8 bases outside the gene matches. The CDR3 sequence is CASSLGLLAGGSETQYF. The DNA of the CDR3 is TGTGCCAGCAGCTTAGGTTTGCTAGCGGGGGGGTCGGAGACCCAGTACTTC.

There are a few counts of this clone. The CDR3 sequence: CSAPRQETQYF. CDR3 DNA: TGCAGTGCTCCACGGCAAGAGACCCAGTACTTC. This chain links TRBV20-1 with TRBJ2-5; no definite D call. The CDR3 totals 11 residues. V lost 5 bases and J lost 2, with 6 bases in between. Germline lookup yields CDR1 DFQATT and CDR2 SNEGSKA (reference sequence).

This clone turned up a few times. J is TRBJ2-1 and V is TRBV7-3; 8 nucleotides agree with TRBD2. V dropped 4 bases and J dropped 7; count of bases not matched to a gene: 9. This CDR3 has 15 amino acids. CDR1 SGHTA and CDR2 FQGTGA come from the germline V gene. The CDR3 DNA reads TGTGCCAGCAGCTCATCCCGGGGGGGCAAGAATGAGCAGTTCTTC. Translating it yields CASSSSRGGKNEQFF.

The rearrangement uses TRBV7-3 and TRBJ1-5; D possibly corresponds to TRBD1 (6 bases). CDR1 and CDR2 from the germline V gene are SGHTA and FQGTGA. V gave up 5 bases and J gave up 3 bases, with 14 bases separating them. The CDR3 runs 15 residues. CDR3 region: CASSNRTVNNQPQHF. The CDR3 nucleotides are TGTGCCAGCAGCAATAGGACAGTAAACAATCAGCCCCAGCATTTT. The full variable domain, with the rest looked up from reference TRBV7-3 and TRBJ1-5, is GAGVSQTPSNKVTEKGKYVELRCDPISGHTALYWYRQSLGQGPEFLIYFQGTGAADDSGLPNDRFFAVRPEGSVSTLKIQRTERGDSAVYLCASSNRTVNNQPQHFGDGTRLSIL.

The chain carries TRBV30 and TRBJ1-1, with D unresolved. The V gene's germline CDR1 is GTSNPN and CDR2 SVGIG (reference sequence). The V end was cut by 2 bases, the J end by 0 bases, with 7 bases between. The CDR3 has 13 amino acids. Here the CDR3 DNA reads TGTGCCTGGAGTCTACAGCTGAACACTGAAGCTTTCTTT. Translated: CAWSLQLNTEAFF. The full variable domain, its missing parts supplied by reference TRBV30 and TRBJ1-1, is SQTIHQWPATLVQPVGSPLSLECTVEGTSNPNLYWYRQAAGRGLQLLFYSVGIGQISSEVPQNLSASRPQDRQFILSSKKLLLSDSGFYLCAWSLQLNTEAFFGQGTRLTVV.

This chain connects TRBV18 to TRBJ2-7; D might be TRBD1 or TRBD2, each matching 5 bases. Germline loops: CDR1 KGHSH, CDR2 LQKENI. Trimming left V 6 bases short and J 2 bases short, with 17 bases between. The CDR3 spans 15 residues. In DNA, the CDR3 is TGTGCCAGCTCGCAGTCCCGGGACGCAACCTACGAGCAGTACTTC. Encoded protein: CASSQSRDATYEQYF.

The chain links TRBV6-1 to TRBJ1-2, with 10 bases identical to TRBD1. The germline V gene encodes CDR1 MNHNS and CDR2 SASEGT. The CDR3 runs 14 residues. V dropped 3 bases and J dropped 3; count of bases not matched to a gene: 1. CDR3 nucleotides: TGTGCCAGCAGTGAGGGGACAGGGGACTATGGCTACACCTTC. As protein: CASSEGTGDYGYTF.

The rearrangement links TRBV4-2 to TRBJ2-7, with D hard to call. CDR3 length equals 12 residues. CDR1 and CDR2 from the germline V gene are LGHNA and YNFKEQ. V lost 0 bases to trimming and J lost 4 bases, with 4 bases between them. Here the CDR3 reads CASSQDRYEQYF. The CDR3 coding sequence is TGTGCCAGCAGCCAAGATCGGTACGAGCAGTACTTC.

This sequence joins TRBV5-3 and TRBJ2-7; 12 nucleotides agree with TRBD2. TRBV5-3 is identified as an open reading frame with a role that is uncertain. The CDR3 spans 17 residues. The J segment lost 3 bases and the V segment lost 1 base, leaving 8 bases of the junction unmatched. In DNA form, the CDR3 reads TGTGCCAGAAGCTTGCGGACTAGCGGGGCGCGGGACTACGAGCAGTACTTC. This sequence encodes CARSLRTSGARDYEQYF.

This clone was observed once. The rearrangement links TRBV30 to TRBJ2-7, with TRBD2 matching 7 bases. The CDR3 loop spans 13 amino acids. CDR1 and CDR2 from the germline V gene are GTSNPN and SVGIG (reference sequence). DNA for the CDR3: TGTGCACTGTGGGAGGGAAGCTCCTACGAGCAGTACTTC. This codes for CALWEGSSYEQYF. Full variable domain (outside the CDR3, taken from reference TRBV30 and TRBJ2-7): SQTIHQWPATLVQPVGSPLSLECTVEGTSNPNLYWYRQAAGRGLQLLFYSVGIGQISSEVPQNLSASRPQDRQFILSSKKLLLSDSGFYLCALWEGSSYEQYFGPGTRLTVT.

The rearrangement joins TRBV7-2 to TRBJ2-5, with D perhaps TRBD2 (6 bases). The CDR3 extends over 13 amino acids. Germline V lookup: CDR1 SGHTA, CDR2 FQGNSA. The V and J ends lost 11 bases and 5 bases respectively, with 18 bases between them. The DNA of the CDR3 is TGTGCCGGATCCGGGACTCCCCTTGAGACCCAGTACTTC. Protein sequence: CAGSGTPLETQYF.

V gene TRBV4-1 combines with J gene TRBJ2-3, with 11 bases aligning to TRBD2. The CDR3 sequence is 18 residues long. CDR1 and CDR2 (germline): MGHRA, YSYEKL. With V trimmed by 0 bases and J by 2 bases, 7 bases remained unmatched. Here the CDR3 DNA reads TGCGCCAGCAGCCAAGAGACCCTAGCGGGGGGAACCACAGATACGCAGTATTTT. Its protein is CASSQETLAGGTTDTQYF.